A single sample is the source of the 15 T cell receptor beta chains below, sequenced in a study of shared clonotypes between healthy human individuals (dated by TCRdb to 2020 to 2022). Library construction relied on the immunoSEQ multiplex PCR assay. TCRdb holds this immuneACCESS table with in-frame rearrangements only. Some clones are missing; in checked studies, unresolved V genes explain under half, and the rest has no known cause. The sample records about 1.1 million clones, around 78% of which are singletons. Of the sample, 0.5% to 0.65% falls within the top ten clones. Sequencing was performed on memory CD4+ T cells from PBMCs. The cell subset or site label here, explained by the study, means: CD45RA-negative fraction. The receptors here all came from a man in his late teens or twenties in good health. Some clones in this sample may be carry-over from other donors' samples.

The chain couples TRBV5-5 to TRBJ2-7, with TRBD2 matching over 10 bases. J was trimmed by 5 bases and V by 4 bases; bases with no gene match: 12. Per germline, CDR1 SGHKS and CDR2 YYEKEE (reference sequence). The CDR3 spans 16 residues. In DNA form, the CDR3 reads TGTGCCAGCAGCCCCGGGGGGCTAGCGGGAGTTGACGAGCAGTACTTC. This translates into CASSPGGLAGVDEQYF.

The CDR3 region has the DNA TGTGCCAGCAATCGAGCCCCCGGGGAGCTGTTTTTT. It codes for CASNRAPGELFF. The rearrangement links TRBV11-2 to TRBJ2-2; D ambiguous. The V end was cut by 7 bases, the J end by 6 bases, with 9 bases between. This CDR3 region has 12 residues. From germline, CDR1 is SGHAT and CDR2 FQNNGV.

The V and J genes are TRBV28 and TRBJ1-4; possible D gene TRBD1, 6 bases. This CDR3 has 15 amino acids. V dropped 6 bases and J dropped 7 bases, with 18 bases sitting between them. Germline CDR1 reads MDHEN; CDR2 reads SYDVKM. CDR3: CASSPTGKRGEKLFF. The CDR3 bases are TGTGCCAGCAGCCCCACAGGGAAACGGGGTGAAAAACTGTTTTTT.

The chain recombines TRBV11-2 with TRBJ2-7; D is perhaps TRBD1 or TRBD2 (5 bases each). Germline V gene sequence: CDR1 SGHAT, CDR2 FQNNGV. The CDR3 covers 14 residues. V was clipped by 5 bases and J by 5 bases, with 16 bases between them. The CDR3 reads CASSPHQGTHEQYF. The CDR3 nucleotides read TGTGCCAGCAGCCCGCACCAAGGGACCCACGAGCAGTACTTC.

The V and J genes are TRBV28 and TRBJ1-4; the match to TRBD1 covers 7 bases. The ends lost 6 bases at V and 8 bases at J; junction bases unmatched: 9. The germline V gene has CDR1 MDHEN and CDR2 SYDVKM. The CDR3 has 14 amino acids. CDR3 loop: CASRLTGLGEKLFF. The CDR3 coding sequence is TGTGCCAGCAGACTGACAGGGTTGGGGGAAAAACTGTTTTTT.

This clone was seen a handful of times. The rearrangement links TRBV10-2 to TRBJ2-7; D may be TRBD2 (6 bases). Trimming took off 7 bases at V and 2 bases at J, with 15 bases between the two ends. The germline V gene encodes CDR1 WSHSY and CDR2 SAAADI. CDR3 length: 14 amino acids. The CDR3 sequence is CASTLGRGTYEQYF. The CDR3 region has the DNA TGCGCCAGCACCCTTGGCCGGGGGACCTACGAGCAGTACTTC.

As to this clone: This same CDR3 is encoded by further DNA sequences in the sample. This chain uses TRBV5-1 with TRBJ2-3, with 9 bases identical to TRBD1. This CDR3 is 15 amino acids long. J gave up 1 base and V 0 bases, and 0 bases lay outside the gene matches. CDR1 and CDR2 from the germline V gene are SGHRS and YFSETQ. The CDR3 is CASSLGTGGTDTQYF. The CDR3 DNA is TGCGCCAGCAGCTTGGGGACAGGGGGCACAGATACGCAGTATTTT.

CDR3 amino acids: CASSPQQGRYAQYF. CDR3 nucleotide sequence: TGTGCCAGCAGCCCCCAGCAGGGCAGATACGCGCAGTATTTT. The V gene is TRBV7-9, the J gene TRBJ2-3; perhaps TRBD1 as D (5 bases). Germline V gene lookup returns CDR1 SEHNR and CDR2 FQNEAQ (reference sequence). The CDR3 covers 14 residues. V lost 5 bases and J 10 bases, leaving 19 bases between the germline ends.

The CDR3 DNA reads as TGTGCCAGCAGCTTATTTAGTACAGGCGGCAATGAAAAACTGTTTTTT. Translated: CASSLFSTGGNEKLFF. The rearrangement links TRBV7-2 to TRBJ1-4; tentative D call: TRBD1 (5 bases). Germline lookup yields CDR1 SGHTA and CDR2 FQGNSA. V was trimmed by 2 bases and J by 5 bases, leaving 15 bases between them. The CDR3 contains 16 residues.

This chain joins TRBV5-1 and TRBJ2-2; the D is unclear. Germline V lookup: CDR1 SGHRS, CDR2 YFSETQ. The CDR3 sequence is 17 residues long. Trimming stripped 6 bases from V and 2 bases from J, with 20 bases between. The CDR3 here is CASKKSEGQLNTGELFF. As DNA, the CDR3 is TGCGCCAGCAAGAAGAGCGAAGGGCAGCTAAACACCGGGGAGCTGTTTTTT.

The CDR3 nucleotides read TGTGCCAGCGCCCGGGGCGGGAGCTCCTACAATGAGCAGTTCTTC. Amino acid sequence: CASARGGSSYNEQFF. The J gene is TRBJ2-1, the V gene TRBV11-1; TRBD2 agrees at 7 bases. V lost 8 bases to trimming and J lost 0 bases; unmatched junction nucleotides: 7. This CDR3 has 15 amino acids. CDR1 and CDR2 (germline): SGHAT, FQDESV (reference sequence).

The rearrangement links TRBV7-3 to TRBJ2-5; D gene uncertain. Germline lookup yields CDR1 SGHTA and CDR2 FQGTGA. The ends were cut back, 5 bases at V and 2 bases at J, with 9 bases in the middle. The CDR3 runs to 13 residues. The CDR3 DNA is TGTGCCAGCAGCAAGGGCCCACAAGAGACCCAGTACTTC. This translates into CASSKGPQETQYF.

CDR3 DNA: TGTGCCAGCAGCTTAGTTGTCCAGGGCTCTTACGAGCAGTACTTC. Residues: CASSLVVQGSYEQYF. This rearrangement joins TRBV7-8 to TRBJ2-7, with TRBD1 as a possible D gene (5 bases). Trimming removed 1 base at V and 4 bases at J, with 14 bases between. The CDR3 length is 15 residues. Germline V gives CDR1 SGHVS, CDR2 FQNEAQ.

The rearrangement links TRBV5-4 to TRBJ2-1; TRBD2 agrees at 8 bases. J lost 6 bases, V lost 4 bases, and 12 bases had no gene match. CDR1 is SGHNT, CDR2 YYREEE, per germline (reference sequence). This CDR3 is 16 amino acids long. As DNA, the CDR3 is TGTGCCAGCAGCGCCCCGCCCAGCGGGAGCTTCAATGAGCAGTTCTTC. Protein product: CASSAPPSGSFNEQFF.

Concerning this clone: A junction end diverges from the germline sequence, so it may reflect a read error. V is TRBV5-8 and J is TRBJ1-5; D is undetermined. Germline CDR1 and CDR2: SGHTS and YDEGEE. The CDR3 is made up of 11 amino acids. This chain's CDR3 is CASSGRYRGYF. The DNA for the CDR3 is TGTGCCAGCAGCGGGCGGTACCGCGGGTATTTT.